Each of the 9 T cell receptor beta chains below was sequenced from the same sample in a study of cytomegalovirus exposure and HLA in healthy donors. 13 Jbeta primers and 60 Vbeta primers were used for the PCR. Some clones are missing from TCRdb's copy, which holds only in-frame ones; the method was immunoSEQ multiplex PCR. The sample has 270,000 or so clones, around 90% seen once. Sequenced input: PBMCs. The receptors originated from a girl aged 2 to 10 in good health and CMV-seronegative.

A word on this clone: This CDR3 is also generated by other DNA sequences in the sample. CDR3: CASSPGQGSYEQYF. The CDR3 region has the DNA TGTGCCAGCAGCCCGGGACAGGGATCCTACGAGCAGTACTTC. V usage is TRBV5-6 and J usage is TRBJ2-7, with 9 nucleotides matching TRBD1. V shed 4 bases, J shed 1 base, and the junction held 3 bases outside the gene matches. CDR3 length: 14 residues. The germline V gene has CDR1 SGHDT and CDR2 YYEEEE.

This rearrangement joins TRBV30 to TRBJ2-7; 8 nucleotides agree with TRBD2. This CDR3 has 13 amino acids. V lost 8 bases and J lost 4; bases outside the gene matches: 10. The V gene's germline CDR1 is GTSNPN and CDR2 SVGIG (reference sequence). The CDR3: CAQLPGGGYEQYF. The CDR3 DNA is TGTGCCCAACTCCCCGGGGGGGGTTACGAGCAGTACTTC. Complete variable domain (other parts from reference TRBV30 and TRBJ2-7): SQTIHQWPATLVQPVGSPLSLECTVEGTSNPNLYWYRQAAGRGLQLLFYSVGIGQISSEVPQNLSASRPQDRQFILSSKKLLLSDSGFYLCAQLPGGGYEQYFGPGTRLTVT.

The V gene is TRBV27, the J gene TRBJ1-1; no definite D call. Trimming took off 3 bases at V and 4 bases at J, with 9 bases between the two ends. Germline V gene data show CDR1 as MNHEY and CDR2 as SMNVEV (reference sequence). This CDR3 is 13 amino acids long. The CDR3 sequence: CASSFSPGTEAFF. The CDR3 nucleotides read TGTGCCAGCAGTTTTTCCCCGGGCACTGAAGCTTTCTTT.

The V and J genes are TRBV2 and TRBJ1-5; 7 nucleotides align to TRBD1. J was trimmed by 4 bases and V by 1 base; bases with no gene match: 4. This CDR3 contains 15 residues. Per germline, CDR1 SNHLY and CDR2 FYNNEI. The CDR3 coding sequence is TGTGCCAGCAGTGAAGGGAGGGGGCCGAATCAGCCCCAGCATTTT. Its translation is CASSEGRGPNQPQHF.

This rearrangement joins TRBV6-1 to TRBJ2-1; 14 bases line up with TRBD2. Looked up from germline, CDR1 is MNHNS and CDR2 is SASEGT. The junction had 8 bases not matched to a gene; V was cut back by 1 base and J by 6 bases. The CDR3 is made up of 18 amino acids. The CDR3 is CASSEDGIGTSGSNEQFF. Written as DNA, the CDR3 is TGTGCCAGCAGTGAAGATGGTATAGGGACTAGCGGGAGCAATGAGCAGTTCTTC.

With respect to this clone: Germline and junction disagree at one end, which may indicate a read error. The genes are TRBV11-2 and TRBJ2-1; D not certain. The germline V gene encodes CDR1 SGHAT and CDR2 FQNNGV. The CDR3 sequence is 11 residues long. The CDR3 region is CASRSFNEQFF. The CDR3 region has the DNA TGTGCCAGCAGATCCTTCAATGAGCAGTTCTTC. Full variable domain (missing parts from reference TRBV11-2 and TRBJ2-1): EAGVAQSPRYKIIEKRQSVAFWCNPISGHATLYWYQQILGQGPKLLIQFQNNGVVDDSQLPKDRFSAERLKGVDSTLKIQPAKLEDSAVYLCASRSFNEQFFGPGTRLTVL.

This chain joins TRBV5-1 and TRBJ1-5; no reliable D call. The CDR3 is 14 amino acids. Trimming left V 4 bases short and J 2 bases short, with 10 bases between. Germline-derived CDR1 and CDR2 are SGHRS and YFSETQ. The CDR3 region is CASSSGVGNQPQHF. CDR3 nucleotide sequence: TGCGCCAGCAGCAGTGGAGTCGGCAATCAGCCCCAGCATTTT.

The sample holds a few counts of this clone. This chain connects TRBV27 to TRBJ2-7; perhaps TRBD2 as D (6 bases). Trimming took 6 bases from V and 10 from J, leaving 16 bases between them. The CDR3 spans 12 residues. In germline, CDR1 is MNHEY, CDR2 SMNVEV (reference sequence). The CDR3 DNA reads as TGTGCCAGCAGAGGAGCGGGTCCAAGTCAGTACTTC. Its protein is CASRGAGPSQYF.

V and J are TRBV27 and TRBJ1-6; 7 bases map to TRBD1. The length of the CDR3 is 14 residues. The trim removed 5 bases at V and 8 bases at J, leaving 6 bases unmatched. Germline V gene data show CDR1 as MNHEY and CDR2 as SMNVEV (reference sequence). CDR3 amino acids: CASSPRQGDSPLHF. Written as DNA, the CDR3 is TGTGCCAGCAGTCCACGACAGGGCGATTCACCCCTCCACTTT.